This T cell receptor beta chain was recorded in a study of identical twins. Findings of the study overall: The study reached conclusions through statistical analysis that was cross-sectional, not following the same donors. Zero-insertion analyses might be partly confounded by invariant T cells like MAIT and iNKT.

MiXCR, run by TCRdb on the 5' RACE reads, gives a single entry per CDR3 protein. The data show about 890,000 distinct CDR3 sequences, around 12% seen once. This clonotype was observed a handful of times. What it binds is unknown. Germline V gives CDR1 LNHDA, CDR2 SQIVND (reference sequence). The CDR3 contains 16 residues. Unmatched junction bases numbered 10, after V lost 3 bases and J lost 4 bases. This sample was shared with a second study, whose subject was yellow fever vaccine responses in identical twins.

Material for sequencing was PBMCs. This chain joins TRBV19 and TRBJ1-1; the match to TRBD1 covers 8 bases. This receptor was obtained from a woman younger than 35 in good health. CDR3 bases: TGTGCCAGTAGTATTGGACAGGGAATTGTGGGCACTGAAGCTTTCTTT. Residues: CASSIGQGIVGTEAFF. Full variable domain (remainder filled in from reference TRBV19 and TRBJ1-1): DGGITQSPKYLFRKEGQNVTLSCEQNLNHDAMYWYRQDPGQGLRLIYYSQIVNDFQKGDIAEGYSVSREKKESFPLTVTSAQKNPTAFYLCASSIGQGIVGTEAFFGQGTRLTVV.